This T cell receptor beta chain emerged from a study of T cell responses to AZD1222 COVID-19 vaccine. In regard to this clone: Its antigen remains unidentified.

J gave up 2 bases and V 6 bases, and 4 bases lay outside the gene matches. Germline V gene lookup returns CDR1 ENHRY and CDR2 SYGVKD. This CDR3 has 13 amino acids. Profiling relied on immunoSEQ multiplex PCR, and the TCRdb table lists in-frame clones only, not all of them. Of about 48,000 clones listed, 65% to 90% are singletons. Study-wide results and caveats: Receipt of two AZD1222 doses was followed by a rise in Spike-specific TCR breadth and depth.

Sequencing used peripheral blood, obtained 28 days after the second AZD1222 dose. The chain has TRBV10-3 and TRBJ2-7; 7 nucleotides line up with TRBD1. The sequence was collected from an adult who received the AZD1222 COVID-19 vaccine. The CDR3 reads CAIRQGTTYEQYF. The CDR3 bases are TGTGCCATCAGACAGGGGACCACCTACGAGCAGTACTTC.